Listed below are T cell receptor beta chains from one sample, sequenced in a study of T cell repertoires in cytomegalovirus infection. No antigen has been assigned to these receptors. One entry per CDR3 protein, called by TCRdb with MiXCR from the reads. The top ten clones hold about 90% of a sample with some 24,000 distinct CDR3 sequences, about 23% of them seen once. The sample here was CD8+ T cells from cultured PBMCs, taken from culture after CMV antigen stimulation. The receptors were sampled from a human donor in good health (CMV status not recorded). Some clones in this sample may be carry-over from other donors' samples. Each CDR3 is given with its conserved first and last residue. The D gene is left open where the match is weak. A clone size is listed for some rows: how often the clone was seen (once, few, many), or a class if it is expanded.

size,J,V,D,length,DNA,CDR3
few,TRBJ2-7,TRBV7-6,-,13,TGTGCCAGCTCGTATACCAGGGAATACGAGCAGTACTTC,CASSYTREYEQYF
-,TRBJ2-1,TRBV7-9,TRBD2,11,TGTGCCAGCAGCTTAGGTCGGGGGGAGTTCTTC,CASSLGRGEFF
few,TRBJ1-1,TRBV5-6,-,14,TGTGCCAGCAGCTTGGGAGGGTCCTCTTCTGAAGCTTTCTTT,CASSLGGSSSEAFF
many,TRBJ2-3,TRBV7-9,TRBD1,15,TGTGCCAGCAGCTCCCCTGGGACAGTCACAGATACGCAGTATTTT,CASSSPGTVTDTQYF
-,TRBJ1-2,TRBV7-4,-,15,TGTGCCAGCAGCTTGGACGCGACAATATCATATGGCTACACCTTC,CASSLDATISYGYTF
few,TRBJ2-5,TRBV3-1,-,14,TGTGCCAGCAGCCAAGGGCTAGCCGCGGAGACCCAGTACTTC,CASSQGLAAETQYF
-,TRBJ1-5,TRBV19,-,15,TGTGCCAGTAGTATAGTCGAGGGGGTAACTCAGCCCCAGCATTTT,CASSIVEGVTQPQHF
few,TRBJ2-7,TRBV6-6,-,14,TGTGCCAGCAGTTACGGTGGGGCCGCCTACGAGCAGTACTTC,CASSYGGAAYEQYF
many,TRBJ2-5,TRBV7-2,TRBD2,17,TGTGCCAGCAGCTTAGTTGTAGCTAGCGGGGAACAAGAGACCCAGTACTTC,CASSLVVASGEQETQYF
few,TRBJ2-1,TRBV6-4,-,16,TGTGCCAGCAGTGACTCGGTAGGCCTCTCCTACAATGAGCAGTTCTTC,CASSDSVGLSYNEQFF
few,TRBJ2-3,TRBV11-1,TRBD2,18,TGTGCCAGCAGCCCCACCCTACGAAGACTAGCGGGGGCAGATACGCAGTATTTT,CASSPTLRRLAGADTQYF
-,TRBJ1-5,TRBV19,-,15,TGTGCCAGTTCGACCGGGACGGCAAGCAATCAGCCCCAGCATTTT,CASSTGTASNQPQHF
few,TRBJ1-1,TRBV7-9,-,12,TGTGCCAGCAGCTTAGAATTGGGGGTATCTTTCTTT,CASSLELGVSFF
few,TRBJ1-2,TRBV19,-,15,TGTGCCAGTAGTATCGGAGGGACCGCTAACTATGGCTACACCTTC,CASSIGGTANYGYTF
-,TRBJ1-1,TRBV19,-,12,TGTGCCTGTGAAACAGGGTACACTGAAGCTTTCTTT,CACETGYTEAFF
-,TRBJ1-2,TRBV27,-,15,TGTGCCAGCAGTTCACTAATGCGGGGGCGCATTGGCTACACCTTC,CASSSLMRGRIGYTF
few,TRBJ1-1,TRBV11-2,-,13,TGTGCCAGCAGCTTAGAAGGGAACACTGAAGCTTTCTTT,CASSLEGNTEAFF
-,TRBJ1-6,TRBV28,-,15,TGTGCCAGCAGTTTATGGGGGGGCAATAATTCACCCCTCCACTTT,CASSLWGGNNSPLHF
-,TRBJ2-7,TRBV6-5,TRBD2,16,TGTGCCAGCAGTCCTTTGACTAGCGGGGCATCCTACGAGCAGTACTTC,CASSPLTSGASYEQYF
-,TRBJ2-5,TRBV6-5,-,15,TGTGCCAGCAGTTACGGGGCGATGACGGGGGAGACCCAGTACTTC,CASSYGAMTGETQYF
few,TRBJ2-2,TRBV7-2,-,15,TGTGCCAGCAGCCCAGGGGATTTCGACACCGGGGAGCTGTTTTTT,CASSPGDFDTGELFF
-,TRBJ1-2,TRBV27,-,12,TGTGCCAGCAGTCCCGACAGCTATGGCTACACCTTC,CASSPDSYGYTF
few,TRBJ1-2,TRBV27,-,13,TGTGCCAGCAGTTTCTCCAGGGGCTATGGCTACACCTTC,CASSFSRGYGYTF
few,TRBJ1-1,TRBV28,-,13,TGTGCCAGCAGTCTCCTCGTACGGGCTGAAGCTTTCTTT,CASSLLVRAEAFF
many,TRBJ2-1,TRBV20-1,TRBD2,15,TGCAGTGCTAGAGATCTCGGGGGGGCGACCAATGAGCAGTTCTTC,CSARDLGGATNEQFF
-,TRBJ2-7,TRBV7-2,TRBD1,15,TGTGCCAGCAGCCGAGGACAGGGGCCGGCCTACGAGCAGTACTTC,CASSRGQGPAYEQYF
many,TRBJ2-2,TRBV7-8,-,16,TGTGCCAGCAGCCAGGCCCGTTTCATGGACACCGGGGAGCTGTTTTTT,CASSQARFMDTGELFF
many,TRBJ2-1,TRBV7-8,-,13,TGTGCCAGCAGCTTAGGGGACCGCAATGAGCAGTTCTTC,CASSLGDRNEQFF
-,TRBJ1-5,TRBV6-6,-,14,TGTGCCAGCAGTTGGGACCGTGATAATCAGCCCCAGCATTTT,CASSWDRDNQPQHF
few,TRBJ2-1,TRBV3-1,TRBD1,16,TGTGCCAGCAGCCTAGAAGCCGGGACAGACTACAATGAGCAGTTCTTC,CASSLEAGTDYNEQFF
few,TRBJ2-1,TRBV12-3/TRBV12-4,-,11,TGTGCCAGCCCGACAAACAATGAGCAGTTCTTC,CASPTNNEQFF
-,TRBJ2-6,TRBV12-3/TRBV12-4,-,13,TGTGCCAGCAGTTTAGACGGGGCCAACGTCCTGACTTTC,CASSLDGANVLTF
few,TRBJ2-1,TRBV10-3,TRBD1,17,TGTGCCACCCAAACATTAAGTCAGGGGGCATCCTACAATGAGCAGTTCTTC,CATQTLSQGASYNEQFF
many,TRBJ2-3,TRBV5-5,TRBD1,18,TGTGCCAGCACCGCTTCGGCACACAGGGGACCTAGCACAGATACGCAGTATTTT,CASTASAHRGPSTDTQYF
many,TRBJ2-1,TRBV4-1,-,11,TGCGCCAGCAGCCAGGGGGATGAGCAGTTCTTC,CASSQGDEQFF
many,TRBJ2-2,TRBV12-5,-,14,TGTGCTAGTGGTTTGGGTCCTAACACCGGGGAGCTGTTTTTT,CASGLGPNTGELFF
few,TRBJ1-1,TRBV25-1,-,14,TGTGCCAGCAGTGAACTGCTTGGTGGGACTGAAGCTTTCTTT,CASSELLGGTEAFF
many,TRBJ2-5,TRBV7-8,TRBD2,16,TGTGCCAGCAGCTTAGAGACTAGCGGGGGTTACGGGACCCAGTACTTC,CASSLETSGGYGTQYF
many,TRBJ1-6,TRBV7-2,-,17,TGTGCCAGCAGCTTAGTCAGCTCGAGCTCCTATAATTCACCCCTCCACTTT,CASSLVSSSSYNSPLHF
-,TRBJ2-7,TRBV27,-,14,TGTGCCAGCAGTTTAGGAGTCCCTCCCTACGAGCAGTACTTC,CASSLGVPPYEQYF
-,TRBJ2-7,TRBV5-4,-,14,TGTGCCAGCAGCTTACGAGCATATCACCTCCTTGAATCATTC,CASSLRAYHLLESF
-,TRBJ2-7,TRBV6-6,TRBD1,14,TGTGCCAGCAGTGAGGGGGACAGCCCCTACGAGCAGTACTTC,CASSEGDSPYEQYF
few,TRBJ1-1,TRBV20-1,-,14,TGCAGTGCTAGAGGTAACACCGGGGCCCAGGTATCTTTCTTT,CSARGNTGAQVSFF
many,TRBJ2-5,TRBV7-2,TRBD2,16,TGTGCCAGCAGCTTAGCCGGGGGGATCCCTAAGGAGACCCAGTACTTC,CASSLAGGIPKETQYF
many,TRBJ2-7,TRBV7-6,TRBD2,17,TGTGCCAGCAGCCCTTGGGGTAGCGGGGCCCTACCGGACGAGCAGTACTTC,CASSPWGSGALPDEQYF
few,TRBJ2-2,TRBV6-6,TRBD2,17,TGTGCCAGCAGTTACTGGGGACTAGCGGTTAACACCGGGGAGCTGTTTTTT,CASSYWGLAVNTGELFF
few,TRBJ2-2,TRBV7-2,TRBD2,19,TGTGCCAGCAGCTTTCAACCTAGCGGGGGGGGGCTGGGCACCGGGGAGCTGTTTTTT,CASSFQPSGGGLGTGELFF
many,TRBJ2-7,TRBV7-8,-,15,TGTGCCAGCAGCTTAGCGGGGACACTGGCCCACGAGCAGTACTTC,CASSLAGTLAHEQYF
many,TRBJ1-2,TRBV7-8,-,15,TGTGCCAGCACCGAGGGGCGGATACCTAACTATGGCTACACCTTC,CASTEGRIPNYGYTF
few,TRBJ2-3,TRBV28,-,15,TGTGCCAGCAGTCTCCTAGACGGGGGTTCAGATACGCAGTATTTT,CASSLLDGGSDTQYF